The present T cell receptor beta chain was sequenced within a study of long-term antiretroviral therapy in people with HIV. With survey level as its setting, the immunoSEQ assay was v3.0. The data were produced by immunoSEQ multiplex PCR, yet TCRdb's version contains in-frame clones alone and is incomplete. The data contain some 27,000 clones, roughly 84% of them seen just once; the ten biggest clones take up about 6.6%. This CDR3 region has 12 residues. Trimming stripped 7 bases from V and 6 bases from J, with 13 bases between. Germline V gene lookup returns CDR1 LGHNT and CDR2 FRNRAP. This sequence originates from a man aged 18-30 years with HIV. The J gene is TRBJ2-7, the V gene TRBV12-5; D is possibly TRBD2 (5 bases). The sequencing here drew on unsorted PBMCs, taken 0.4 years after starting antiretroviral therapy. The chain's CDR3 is CASVSSGPEQYF. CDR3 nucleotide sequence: TGTGCTAGTGTGTCGAGCGGCCCCGAGCAGTACTTC.